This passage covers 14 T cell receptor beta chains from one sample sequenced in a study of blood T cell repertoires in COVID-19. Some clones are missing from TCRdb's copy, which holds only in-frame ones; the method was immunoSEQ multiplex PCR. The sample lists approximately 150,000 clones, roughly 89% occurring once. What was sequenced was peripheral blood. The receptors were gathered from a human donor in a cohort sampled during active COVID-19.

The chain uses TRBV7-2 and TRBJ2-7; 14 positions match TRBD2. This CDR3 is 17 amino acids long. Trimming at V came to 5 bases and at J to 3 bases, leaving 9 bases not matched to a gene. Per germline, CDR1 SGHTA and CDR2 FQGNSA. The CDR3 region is CASSPGLAGGHRYEQYF. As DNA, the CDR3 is TGTGCCAGCAGCCCAGGACTAGCGGGGGGCCACCGCTACGAGCAGTACTTC. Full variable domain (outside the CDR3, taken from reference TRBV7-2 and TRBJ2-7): GAGVSQSPSNKVTEKGKDVELRCDPISGHTALYWYRQSLGQGLEFLIYFQGNSAPDKSGLPSDRFSAERTGGSVSTLTIQRTQQEDSAVYLCASSPGLAGGHRYEQYFGPGTRLTVT.

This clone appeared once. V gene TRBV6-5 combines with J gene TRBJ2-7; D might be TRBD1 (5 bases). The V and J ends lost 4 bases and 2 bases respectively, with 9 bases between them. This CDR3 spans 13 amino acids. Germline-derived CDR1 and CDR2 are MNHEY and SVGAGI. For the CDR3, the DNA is TGTGCCAGCAGTTGGCAGGACACCTACGAGCAGTACTTC. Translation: CASSWQDTYEQYF.

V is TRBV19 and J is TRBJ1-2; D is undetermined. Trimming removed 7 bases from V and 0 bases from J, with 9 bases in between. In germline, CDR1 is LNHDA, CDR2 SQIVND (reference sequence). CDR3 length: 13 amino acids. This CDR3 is CASNRGTNYGYTF. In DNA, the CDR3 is TGTGCCAGTAACCGGGGAACTAACTATGGCTACACCTTC.

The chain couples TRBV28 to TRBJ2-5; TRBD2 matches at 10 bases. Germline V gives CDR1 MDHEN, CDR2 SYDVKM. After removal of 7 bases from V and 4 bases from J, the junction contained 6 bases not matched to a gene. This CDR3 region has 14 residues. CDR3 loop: CASKSGGARETQYF. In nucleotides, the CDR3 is TGTGCCAGCAAGAGCGGGGGGGCCCGAGAGACCCAGTACTTC.

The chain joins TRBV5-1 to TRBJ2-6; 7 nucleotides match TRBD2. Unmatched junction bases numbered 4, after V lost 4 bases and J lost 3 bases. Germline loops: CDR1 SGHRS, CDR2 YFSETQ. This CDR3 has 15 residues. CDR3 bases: TGCGCCAGCAGCCCCGGGGGGAGTGGGGCCAACGTCCTGACTTTC. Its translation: CASSPGGSGANVLTF.

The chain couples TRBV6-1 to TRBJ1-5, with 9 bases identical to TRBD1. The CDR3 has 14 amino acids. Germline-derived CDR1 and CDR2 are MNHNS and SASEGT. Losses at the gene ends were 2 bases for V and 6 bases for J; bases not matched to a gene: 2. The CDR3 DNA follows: TGTGCCAGCAGTGAAAGACAGGGGGGTCAGCCCCAGCATTTT. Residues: CASSERQGGQPQHF.

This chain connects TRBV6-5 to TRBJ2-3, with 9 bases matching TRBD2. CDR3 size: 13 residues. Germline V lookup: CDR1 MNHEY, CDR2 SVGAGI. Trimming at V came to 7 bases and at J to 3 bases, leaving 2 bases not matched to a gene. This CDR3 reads CASKRGETDTQYF. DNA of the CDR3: TGTGCCAGCAAGCGGGGGGAGACAGATACGCAGTATTTT.

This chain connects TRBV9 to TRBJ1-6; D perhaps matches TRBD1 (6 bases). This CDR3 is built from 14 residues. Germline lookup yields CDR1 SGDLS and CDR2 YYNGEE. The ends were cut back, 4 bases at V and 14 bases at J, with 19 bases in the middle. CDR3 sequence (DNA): TGTGCCAGCAGCTTGGGGGGGGACACGGAGGCCCTCCACTTT. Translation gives CASSLGGDTEALHF.

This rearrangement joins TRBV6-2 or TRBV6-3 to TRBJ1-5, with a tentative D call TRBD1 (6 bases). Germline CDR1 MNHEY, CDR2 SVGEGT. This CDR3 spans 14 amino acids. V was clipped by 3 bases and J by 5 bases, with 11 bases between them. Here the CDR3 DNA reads TGTGCCAGCAGTTATAGAGCAGGGGATCAGCCCCAGCATTTT. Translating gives CASSYRAGDQPQHF.

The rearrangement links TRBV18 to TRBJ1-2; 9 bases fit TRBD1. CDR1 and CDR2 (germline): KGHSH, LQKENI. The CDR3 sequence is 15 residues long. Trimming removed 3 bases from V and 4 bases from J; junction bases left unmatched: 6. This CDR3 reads CASSPTDRGIYGYTF. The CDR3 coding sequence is TGTGCCAGCTCACCTACAGACAGGGGGATCTATGGCTACACCTTC. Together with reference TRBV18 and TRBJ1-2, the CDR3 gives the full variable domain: NAGVMQNPRHLVRRRGQEARLRCSPMKGHSHVYWYRQLPEEGLKFMVYLQKENIIDESGMPKERFSAEFPKEGPSILRIQQVVRGDSAAYFCASSPTDRGIYGYTFGSGTRLTVV.

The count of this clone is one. The CDR3 DNA sequence: TGTGCCAGCAGCTTAAATTCAGGGAAGAACACCGGGGAGCTGTTTTTT. This sequence encodes CASSLNSGKNTGELFF. The rearrangement uses TRBV7-3 and TRBJ2-2; TRBD1 might be the D (5 bases). V gave up 1 base and J gave up 1 base, with 10 bases separating them. CDR1 is SGHTA, CDR2 FQGTGA, per germline. The CDR3 totals 16 residues.

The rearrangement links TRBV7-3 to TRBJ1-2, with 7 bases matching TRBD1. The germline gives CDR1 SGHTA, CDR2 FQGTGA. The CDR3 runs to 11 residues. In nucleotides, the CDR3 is TGTGCTCTGCAGGGGGTCTATGGCTACACCTTC. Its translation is CALQGVYGYTF. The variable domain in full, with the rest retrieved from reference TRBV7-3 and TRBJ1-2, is GAGVSQTPSNKVTEKGKYVELRCDPISGHTALYWYRQSLGQGPEFLIYFQGTGAADDSGLPNDRFFAVRPEGSVSTLKIQRTERGDSAVYLCALQGVYGYTFGSGTRLTVV.

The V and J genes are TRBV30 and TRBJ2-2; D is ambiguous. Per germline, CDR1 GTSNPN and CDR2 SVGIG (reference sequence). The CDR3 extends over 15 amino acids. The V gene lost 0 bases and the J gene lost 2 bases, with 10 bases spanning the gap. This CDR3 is CAWSVLGSNTGELFF. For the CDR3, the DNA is TGTGCCTGGAGTGTACTGGGCAGCAACACCGGGGAGCTGTTTTTT.

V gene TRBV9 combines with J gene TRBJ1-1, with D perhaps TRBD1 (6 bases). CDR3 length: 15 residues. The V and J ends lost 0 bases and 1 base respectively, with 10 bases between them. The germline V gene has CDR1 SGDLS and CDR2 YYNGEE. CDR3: CASSVEQGENTEAFF. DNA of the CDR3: TGTGCCAGCAGCGTAGAACAGGGAGAGAACACTGAAGCTTTCTTT.